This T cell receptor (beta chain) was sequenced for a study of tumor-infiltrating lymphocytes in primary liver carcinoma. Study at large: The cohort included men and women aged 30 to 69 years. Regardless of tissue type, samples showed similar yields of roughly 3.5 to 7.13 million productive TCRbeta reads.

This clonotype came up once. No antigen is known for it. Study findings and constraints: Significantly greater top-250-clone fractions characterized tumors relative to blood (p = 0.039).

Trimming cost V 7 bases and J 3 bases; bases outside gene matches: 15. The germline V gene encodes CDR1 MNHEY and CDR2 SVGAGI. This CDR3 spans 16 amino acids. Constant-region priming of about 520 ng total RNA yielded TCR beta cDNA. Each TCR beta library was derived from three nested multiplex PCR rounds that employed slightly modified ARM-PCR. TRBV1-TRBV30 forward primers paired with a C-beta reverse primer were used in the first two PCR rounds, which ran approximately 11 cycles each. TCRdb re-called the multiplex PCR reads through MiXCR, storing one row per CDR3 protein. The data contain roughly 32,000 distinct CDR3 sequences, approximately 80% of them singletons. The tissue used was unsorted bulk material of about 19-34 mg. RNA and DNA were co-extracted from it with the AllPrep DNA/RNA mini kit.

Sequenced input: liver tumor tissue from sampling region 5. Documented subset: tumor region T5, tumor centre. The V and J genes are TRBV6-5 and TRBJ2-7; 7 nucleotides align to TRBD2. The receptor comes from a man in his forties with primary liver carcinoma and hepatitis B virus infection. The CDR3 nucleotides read TGTGCCAGCAATCTCTTTGGCGGGAGCTTAGTCTACGAGCAGTACTTC. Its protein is CASNLFGGSLVYEQYF.